This is a list of T cell receptor beta chains from one sample in a study of cytomegalovirus exposure and HLA in healthy donors. Some clones are missing from TCRdb's copy, which holds only in-frame ones; the method was immunoSEQ multiplex PCR. The sample shows around 190,000 clones, about 78% of them seen only once. The specimen was PBMCs. The receptors come from a woman aged 25 to 39 in good health and CMV-seronegative. The CDR3 runs from the conserved cysteine through the conserved F or W. The D gene is left open where the match is weak. Clone size, where shown, is once, few, many, or a class for clones that have expanded.

cdr3_nt cdr3_aa cdr3_length clone_size v_call d_call j_call
TGTGCCAGCACCCGGGGTGGTTGGGGAGAGACCCAGTACTTC CASTRGGWGETQYF 14 NA TRBV2 NA TRBJ2-5
TGCGCCAGCAGCTTGGTTCTAGCGCGGACCGGGGAGCTGTTTTTT CASSLVLARTGELFF 15 NA TRBV5-1 NA TRBJ2-2
TGTGCCAGCAGTGTTTGGGTTGGAGGCTCCGCCGGGGAGCTGTTTTTT CASSVWVGGSAGELFF 16 NA TRBV6-1 NA TRBJ2-2
TGCGCCAGCAGCTTGGAGAGGTCCCGATACTACAATGAGCAGTTCTTC CASSLERSRYYNEQFF 16 NA TRBV5-1 NA TRBJ2-1
TGCGCCAGCAGCCCAGACAGGGGGGACTACACTGAAGCTTTCTTT CASSPDRGDYTEAFF 15 NA TRBV4-1 TRBD1 TRBJ1-1
TGCAGTGCCCACTTGCAAGAGACCCAGTACTTC CSAHLQETQYF 11 NA TRBV20-1 NA TRBJ2-5
TGTGCCAGCAGTGTCGGGAGGGGATCAGATACGCAGTATTTT CASSVGRGSDTQYF 14 NA TRBV27 TRBD2 TRBJ2-3
TGTGCCAGCAGTGAGAGGTTAGCGAGAGACTACGAGCAGTACTTC CASSERLARDYEQYF 15 few TRBV2 NA TRBJ2-7
TGTGCCAGCAGTGAAGTGGGGACAGGGGCCTCCTACGAGCAGTACTTC CASSEVGTGASYEQYF 16 NA TRBV6-1 TRBD1 TRBJ2-7
TGCGCCAGCAGTCGTGTCACTAGCGGGATGGGTTACGAGCAGTACTTC CASSRVTSGMGYEQYF 16 NA TRBV28 TRBD2 TRBJ2-7
TGTGCCAGCATCGCGAGGGGCCGGGGGTACAATGAGCAGTTCTTC CASIARGRGYNEQFF 15 NA TRBV6-5 NA TRBJ2-1
TGTGCCAGCAGTCTGGACATGAGCTCTGGAAACACCATATATTTT CASSLDMSSGNTIYF 15 NA TRBV6-5 NA TRBJ1-3
TGTGCCAGCAGCAAAGGGGCGCATCGCACCGGGGAGCTGTTTTTT CASSKGAHRTGELFF 15 NA TRBV4-2 NA TRBJ2-2
TGTGCCAGCAGTTACGGTGTAGCGGGCTCCTACGAGCAGTACTTC CASSYGVAGSYEQYF 15 NA TRBV6-5 TRBD2 TRBJ2-7
TGTGCCAGCAGCGTAACAACGGGAGTCGGCGGGGAGCTGTTTTTT CASSVTTGVGGELFF 15 NA TRBV9 NA TRBJ2-2
TGTGCCAGCGGGTCTCAACAGGGGGGGACAGGGAAACACTACGAGCAGTACTTC CASGSQQGGTGKHYEQYF 18 NA TRBV28 TRBD1 TRBJ2-7
TGTGCCAGCAGCCAGGGGACTAGCGGGACCGCCGCCTACGAGCAGTACTTC CASSQGTSGTAAYEQYF 17 NA TRBV4-2 TRBD2 TRBJ2-7
TGCGCTAGTGGGAAGACAGTGAACACTGAAGCTTTCTTT CASGKTVNTEAFF 13 NA TRBV12-5 NA TRBJ1-1
TGTGCCTGGAAGGGACAGGGGGCAACTAATGAAAAACTGTTTTTT CAWKGQGATNEKLFF 15 NA TRBV30 TRBD1 TRBJ1-4
TGTGCCAGCAGTTACGGGGGGGCCGGGGGCTACACCTTC CASSYGGAGGYTF 13 NA TRBV6-5 NA TRBJ1-2
TGTGCCAGCAGCTCGGGCCTAGCGGGGGGTGGGGAGACCCAGTACTTC CASSSGLAGGGETQYF 16 NA TRBV5-5 TRBD2 TRBJ2-5
TGCGCCAGCAGCTTTAGGCAGGGGGGCTACGAGCAGTACTTC CASSFRQGGYEQYF 14 NA TRBV5-1 NA TRBJ2-7
TGCGCCAGCAGTGCGTCTAGCGGGAGAAGGGAGCAGTTCTTC CASSASSGRREQFF 14 NA TRBV5-1 TRBD2 TRBJ2-1
TGTGCCAGTAGTTCTAGGGGGGGGAGCTCCTACAATGAGCAGTTCTTC CASSSRGGSSYNEQFF 16 NA TRBV19 NA TRBJ2-1
TGTGCCAGCAGTTTGGTAGGGGCCGGCTACGAGCAGTACTTC CASSLVGAGYEQYF 14 NA TRBV28 NA TRBJ2-7
TGTGCCAGCAGCGTAGAGGCGGGTTTAAACGAGCAGTACTTC CASSVEAGLNEQYF 14 NA TRBV9 NA TRBJ2-7
TGTGCCATCAGTGATGGGCAGGTTCTTGGCTACACCTTC CAISDGQVLGYTF 13 NA TRBV10-3 NA TRBJ1-2
TGCGCCAGCAGCAAGGACAGGGGCCCGGGGCCAGGCCTGAGCGGCTACACCTTC CASSKDRGPGPGLSGYTF 18 NA TRBV5-1 TRBD1 TRBJ1-2
TGTGCCTGGGAGACAGGCTACTACAAACCCCTCCACTTT CAWETGYYKPLHF 13 NA TRBV30 NA TRBJ1-6
TGTGCCAGCAGTTACGGTATAGTTGGCACTGAAGCTTTCTTT CASSYGIVGTEAFF 14 NA TRBV6-5 NA TRBJ1-1
TGCGCCAGCAGCTTGGCAACCGACAGGGTGGGAGATACGCAGTATTTT CASSLATDRVGDTQYF 16 NA TRBV5-1 TRBD1 TRBJ2-3
TGTGCCAGCAGCGTAGCTGGGACGGCGGGAGGGCCAGAGGGGGAGCTGTTTTTT CASSVAGTAGGPEGELFF 18 NA TRBV9 TRBD2 TRBJ2-2
TGCGCCAGCAGCTTGGTTAGCGGGGTTTACAATGAGCAGTTCTTC CASSLVSGVYNEQFF 15 few TRBV5-1 TRBD2 TRBJ2-1
TGTGCCAGCAGCTGGGCTAGCAACAATGAGCAGTTCTTC CASSWASNNEQFF 13 NA TRBV7-3 NA TRBJ2-1
TGTGCCTGGAGTGTATCCCCGGGGTACGAGCAGTACTTC CAWSVSPGYEQYF 13 NA TRBV30 NA TRBJ2-7
TGCGCCAGCAGCCAAGAAGGGGCCAGGAACTATGGCTACACCTTC CASSQEGARNYGYTF 15 NA TRBV4-1 NA TRBJ1-2
TGCGCCAGCAGCTTGGAACAGCAAGCTAACTATGGCTACACCTTC CASSLEQQANYGYTF 15 NA TRBV5-1 NA TRBJ1-2
TGTGCCAGCAGCTCGACTTGGACTGCAAGGTCCTACGAGCAGTACTTC CASSSTWTARSYEQYF 16 NA TRBV11-2 NA TRBJ2-7
TGTGCCAGCAACGGGAGGGGGCGTGACTATGGCTACACCTTC CASNGRGRDYGYTF 14 few TRBV6-5 TRBD1 TRBJ1-2
TGTGCCAGCAGAGCAACAGGGGGAACCTACGAGCAGTACTTC CASRATGGTYEQYF 14 NA TRBV2 TRBD1 TRBJ2-7
TGTGCCAGCAGCTCTTGGGGCGGGGGATCCTCCTACGAGCAGTACTTC CASSSWGGGSSYEQYF 16 NA TRBV5-6 TRBD2 TRBJ2-7
TGTGCCAGTAGTATCGACCGGGACAGGGCCTACGAGCAGTACTTC CASSIDRDRAYEQYF 15 NA TRBV19 TRBD1 TRBJ2-7
TGTGCCAGCAGTTTATTTGCGGTCACAGATACGCAGTATTTT CASSLFAVTDTQYF 14 once TRBV27 NA TRBJ2-3
TGTGCCAGCAGCTTTAGCAGGGGGTTTGTTACCGGGGAGCTGTTTTTT CASSFSRGFVTGELFF 16 NA TRBV11-2 TRBD1 TRBJ2-2
TGTGCCAGCAGCGTAGGGGACTCAGGCTACTACGAGCAGTACTTC CASSVGDSGYYEQYF 15 NA TRBV9 NA TRBJ2-7
TGTGCCAGCAGCCGCCCGAGGACCGGGGAGCTGTTTTTT CASSRPRTGELFF 13 NA TRBV7-9 NA TRBJ2-2
TGTGCCAGCAGGCGGACTAGTTCCTACAATGAGCAGTTCTTC CASRRTSSYNEQFF 14 NA TRBV7-6 TRBD2 TRBJ2-1
TGTGCCTGGAGCGAAGGACAAAGCCGCACAGATACGCAGTATTTT CAWSEGQSRTDTQYF 15 NA TRBV30 NA TRBJ2-3
TGTGCCAGCAGCTTTGAGGGAATCAGTGGCTACACCTTC CASSFEGISGYTF 13 NA TRBV5-4 NA TRBJ1-2